The text below deals with one T cell receptor beta chain. The antigen is unknown. The data stem from a study of T-cell memory formation after mild COVID-19. On the study more broadly: TCR clusters largely stayed donor specific. Study-wide results and caveats: Several responding clones turned up in pre-infection memory, indicating that cross-reactive memory may have taken part.

The CDR3 length is 13 residues. V was shortened by 3 bases and J by 6 bases, with 11 bases between the two germline ends. One entry per CDR3 protein results from TCRdb running MiXCR on the 5' RACE reads. The table shows about 84,000 distinct CDR3 sequences, with around 13% occurring only once. This chain connects TRBV12-3 or TRBV12-4 to TRBJ1-2; D might be TRBD1 (6 bases). Material for sequencing was PBMCs or a T cell subset sorted from them (not recorded which). This TCR derives from an adult woman who had mild COVID-19 (a few samples of this study predate the infection). Cell type and time point are not known. Here the CDR3 reads CASSFSPGDGYTF. CDR3 nucleotides: TGTGCCAGCAGTTTTTCTCCAGGGGATGGCTACACCTTC.